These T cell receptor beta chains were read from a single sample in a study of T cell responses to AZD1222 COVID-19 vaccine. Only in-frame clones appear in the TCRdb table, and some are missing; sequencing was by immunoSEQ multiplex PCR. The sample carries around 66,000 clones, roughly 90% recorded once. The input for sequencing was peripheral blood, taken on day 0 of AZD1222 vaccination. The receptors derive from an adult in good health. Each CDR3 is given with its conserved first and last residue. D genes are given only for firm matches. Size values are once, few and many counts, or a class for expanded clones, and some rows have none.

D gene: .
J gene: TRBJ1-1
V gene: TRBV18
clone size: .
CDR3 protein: CASSKRDGYMNTEAFF
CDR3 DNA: TGTGCCAGCTCAAAAAGGGACGGCTACATGAACACTGAAGCTTTCTTT

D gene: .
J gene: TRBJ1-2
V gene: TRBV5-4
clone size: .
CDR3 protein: CASSFRTDYGYTF
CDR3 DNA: TGTGCCAGCAGCTTCCGGACGGACTATGGCTACACCTTC

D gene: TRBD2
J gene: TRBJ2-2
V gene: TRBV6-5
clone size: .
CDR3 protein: CASTPGTRFTGELFF
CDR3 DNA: TGTGCCAGCACCCCCGGGACTAGGTTTACCGGGGAGCTGTTTTTT

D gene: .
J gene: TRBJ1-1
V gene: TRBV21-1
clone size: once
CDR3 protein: CASSKEETPETANTEAFF
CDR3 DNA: TGTGCCAGCAGCAAAGAAGAGACGCCAGAGACAGCGAACACTGAAGCTTTCTTT

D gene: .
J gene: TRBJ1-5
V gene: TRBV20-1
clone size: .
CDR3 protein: CSASGGGGGNQPQHF
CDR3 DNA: TGCAGTGCTAGTGGGGGAGGGGGAGGCAATCAGCCCCAGCATTTT

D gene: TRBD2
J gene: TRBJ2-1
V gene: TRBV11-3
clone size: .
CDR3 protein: CASSWAGGNEQFF
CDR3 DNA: TGTGCCAGCAGCTGGGCGGGGGGGAATGAGCAGTTCTTC

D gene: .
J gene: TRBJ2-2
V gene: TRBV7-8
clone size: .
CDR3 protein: CASSLVGNTGELFF
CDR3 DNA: TGTGCCAGCAGCTTAGTCGGGAACACCGGGGAGCTGTTTTTT

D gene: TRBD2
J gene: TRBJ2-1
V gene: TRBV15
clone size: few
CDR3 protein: CATSRVAGGAYNEQFF
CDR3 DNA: TGTGCCACCAGCAGAGTAGCGGGAGGGGCCTACAATGAGCAGTTCTTC

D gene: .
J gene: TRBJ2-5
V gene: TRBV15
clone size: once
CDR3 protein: CATSRASKEAQYF
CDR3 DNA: TGTGCCACCAGCAGAGCCTCCAAGGAGGCCCAGTACTTC

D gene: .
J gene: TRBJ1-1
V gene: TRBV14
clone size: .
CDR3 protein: CASSLVNGEEDF
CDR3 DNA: TGTGCCAGCAGCCTCGTGAACGGGGAGGAGGATTTT

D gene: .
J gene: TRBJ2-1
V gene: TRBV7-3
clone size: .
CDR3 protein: CASSLAGGYSYNEQFF
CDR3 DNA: TGTGCCAGCAGCTTAGCGGGCGGTTACTCCTACAATGAGCAGTTCTTC

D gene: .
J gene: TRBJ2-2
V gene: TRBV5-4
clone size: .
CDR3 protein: CASSLPTGELFF
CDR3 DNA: TGTGCCAGCAGCTTGCCCACCGGGGAGCTGTTTTTT

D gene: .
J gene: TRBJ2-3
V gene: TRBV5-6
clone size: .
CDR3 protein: CASSRTVTDYTDTQYF
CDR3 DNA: TGTGCCAGCAGTCGGACAGTGACTGATTACACAGATACGCAGTATTTT

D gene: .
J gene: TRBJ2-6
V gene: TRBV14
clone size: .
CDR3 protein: CASSQGVRDLNVLTF
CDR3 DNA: TGTGCCAGCAGCCAAGGGGTCAGGGATCTCAACGTCCTGACTTTC

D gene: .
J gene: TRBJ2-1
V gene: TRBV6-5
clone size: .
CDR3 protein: CASRARGGRYNEQFF
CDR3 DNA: TGTGCCAGCAGGGCTCGGGGAGGCCGATACAATGAGCAGTTCTTC

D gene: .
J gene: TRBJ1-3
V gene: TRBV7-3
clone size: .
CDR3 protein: CASSLTGAGNTIYF
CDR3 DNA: TGTGCCAGCAGCTTAACCGGGGCGGGAAACACCATATATTTT

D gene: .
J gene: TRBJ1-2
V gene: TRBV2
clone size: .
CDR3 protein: CASRMVHGNYGYTF
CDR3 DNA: TGTGCCAGCAGGATGGTTCACGGTAACTATGGCTACACCTTC

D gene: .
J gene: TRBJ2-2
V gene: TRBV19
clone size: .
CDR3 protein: CASSMGQGNTGELFF
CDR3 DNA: TGTGCCAGTAGTATGGGTCAGGGGAACACCGGGGAGCTGTTTTTT

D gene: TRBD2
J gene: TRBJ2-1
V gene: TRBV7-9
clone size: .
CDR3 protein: CASSFWGSGINEQFF
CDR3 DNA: TGTGCCAGCAGCTTTTGGGGCAGCGGGATCAATGAGCAGTTCTTC

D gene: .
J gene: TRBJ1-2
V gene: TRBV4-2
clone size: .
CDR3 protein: CASSQGIRENYGYTF
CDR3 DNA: TGTGCCAGCAGCCAAGGCATCAGGGAAAACTATGGCTACACCTTC

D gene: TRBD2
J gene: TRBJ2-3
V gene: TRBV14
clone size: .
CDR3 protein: CASSRYGSGRAVYTQYF
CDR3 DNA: TGTGCCAGCAGTCGGTATGGGAGCGGGAGGGCCGTGTATACGCAGTATTTT

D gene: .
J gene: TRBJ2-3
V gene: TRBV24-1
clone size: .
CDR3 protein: CATSDFSAQATDTQYF
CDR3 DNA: TGTGCCACCAGTGATTTCAGCGCCCAGGCCACAGATACGCAGTATTTT

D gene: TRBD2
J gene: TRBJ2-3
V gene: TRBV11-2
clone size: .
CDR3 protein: CASSSLAGPPTDTQYF
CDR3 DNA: TGTGCCAGCAGCTCCTTAGCGGGGCCCCCCACAGATACGCAGTATTTT

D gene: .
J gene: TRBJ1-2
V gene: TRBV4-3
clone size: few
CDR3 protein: CASSQDRFSHGYTF
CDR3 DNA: TGCGCCAGCAGCCAAGACAGGTTTAGCCATGGCTACACCTTC

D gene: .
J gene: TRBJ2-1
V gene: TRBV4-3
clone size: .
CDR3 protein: CASSQNPYNEQFF
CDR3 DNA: TGCGCCAGCAGCCAGAACCCATACAATGAGCAGTTCTTC

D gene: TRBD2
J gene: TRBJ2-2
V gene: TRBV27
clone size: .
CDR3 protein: CASSLGLAGAGELFF
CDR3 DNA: TGTGCCAGCAGTTTGGGACTAGCGGGAGCCGGGGAGCTGTTTTTT

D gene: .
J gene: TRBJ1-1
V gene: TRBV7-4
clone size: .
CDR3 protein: CASSLVRDTEAFF
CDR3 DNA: TGTGCCAGCAGCTTAGTCCGGGACACTGAAGCTTTCTTT

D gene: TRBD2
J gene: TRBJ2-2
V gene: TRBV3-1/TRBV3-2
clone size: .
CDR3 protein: CASNQRESTGELFF
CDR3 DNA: TGTGCCAGCAACCAGCGGGAGAGCACCGGGGAGCTGTTTTTT

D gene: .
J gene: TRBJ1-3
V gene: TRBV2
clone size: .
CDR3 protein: CASKRTSGNTIYF
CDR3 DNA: TGTGCCAGCAAGCGGACGTCTGGAAACACCATATATTTT

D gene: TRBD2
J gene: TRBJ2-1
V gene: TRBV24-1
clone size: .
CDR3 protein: CATSDLPSGGTSTYNEQFF
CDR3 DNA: TGTGCCACCAGTGATTTGCCCAGCGGGGGGACCTCGACCTACAATGAGCAGTTCTTC

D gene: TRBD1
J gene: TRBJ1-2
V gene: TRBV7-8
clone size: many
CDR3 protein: CASSLAEDRPYGYTF
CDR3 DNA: TGTGCCAGCAGCTTAGCGGAGGACAGGCCCTATGGCTACACCTTC

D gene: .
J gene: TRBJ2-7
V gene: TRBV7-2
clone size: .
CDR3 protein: CASSFSDHEQYF
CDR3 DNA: TGTGCCAGCAGCTTCTCCGACCACGAGCAGTACTTC

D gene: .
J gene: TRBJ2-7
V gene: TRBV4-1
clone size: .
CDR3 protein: CASSQVQFDFGEQYF
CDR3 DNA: TGCGCCAGCAGCCAAGTCCAGTTTGATTTCGGCGAGCAGTACTTC

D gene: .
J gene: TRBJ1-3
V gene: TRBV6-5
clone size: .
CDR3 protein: CASSLDVGNTIYF
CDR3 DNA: TGTGCCAGCAGTTTGGACGTAGGAAACACCATATATTTT

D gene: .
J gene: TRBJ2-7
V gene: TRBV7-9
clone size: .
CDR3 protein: CASTFGGQRVSEQYF
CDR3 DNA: TGTGCCAGCACTTTCGGTGGGCAACGCGTCAGCGAGCAGTACTTC

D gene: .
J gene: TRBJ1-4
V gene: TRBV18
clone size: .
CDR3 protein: CASSPAGEKLFF
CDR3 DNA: TGTGCCAGCTCACCAGCCGGGGAAAAACTGTTTTTT